Each of the 15 T cell receptor beta chains below was sequenced from the same sample in a study of OX40 agonist ivuxolimab in advanced cancers. Receptor libraries were prepared by the immunoSEQ multiplex PCR assay. Sourced from immuneACCESS, this table was stored by TCRdb with only in-frame sequences that have V and J called. A share of the clones is absent; for the studies checked, an unresolved V gene accounts for under half, and the remainder has no known explanation. The sample records some 74,000 clones, over 75% of which are singletons. The ten top clones hold over 3% of the sample. The source material was CD4+ or CD8+ T cells sorted from blood, sampled in a trial of the OX40 agonist ivuxolimab. The receptors here all came from an adult with an advanced solid tumor such as melanoma, head and neck, liver or kidney cancer.

V and J are TRBV19 and TRBJ2-7; possibly TRBD1 for D (5 bases). The CDR3 runs 14 residues. Germline V CDR1 and CDR2: LNHDA, SQIVND (reference sequence). V lost 8 bases and J 0 bases, leaving 14 bases between the germline ends. CDR3 in amino acids: CASSDRASSYEQYF. As DNA, the CDR3 is TGTGCCAGTTCTGACAGAGCCAGCTCCTACGAGCAGTACTTC.

The rearrangement joins TRBV7-2 to TRBJ2-5; D is undetermined. The last part of the DNA fits TRBJ2-7 better; the J call may be wrong. Germline-derived CDR1 and CDR2 are SGHTA and FQGNSA. The CDR3 runs 13 residues. The CDR3 here is CASSASLGNEQYF. CDR3 DNA: TGTGCCAGCAGCGCGAGCTTGGGGAACGAGCAGTACTTC.

J is TRBJ2-5 and V is TRBV18, with 7 bases fitting TRBD1. V shed 4 bases and J 0 bases; nucleotides not matched to a gene: 8. CDR3 length: 16 amino acids. The germline V gene encodes CDR1 KGHSH and CDR2 LQKENI. The CDR3 sequence is CASSRIQGYNQETQYF. CDR3 DNA sequence: TGTGCCAGCTCACGAATACAGGGGTACAACCAAGAGACCCAGTACTTC.

The rearrangement joins TRBV6-5 to TRBJ1-3, with D hard to call. Germline-derived CDR1 and CDR2 are MNHEY and SVGAGI. Trimming took off 6 bases at V and 2 bases at J, with 8 bases between the two ends. This CDR3 has 13 residues. CDR3 in DNA: TGTGCCAGCAGGGGTGTTGCTGGAAACACCATATATTTT. It codes for CASRGVAGNTIYF.

The chain couples TRBV21-1 to TRBJ2-7; the DNA was not compared with TRBD2, the D call given in the table. TRBV21-1 is assigned pseudogene status. This CDR3 spans 15 amino acids. DNA for the CDR3: TGTGCCAGCAGCAAAGGAGGAGCGGGAGTTTACGAGCAGTACTTC. It is translated as CASSKGGAGVYEQYF.

V gene TRBV7-3 combines with J gene TRBJ2-1; D gene ambiguous. The ends were cut back, 5 bases at V and 8 bases at J, with 13 bases in the middle. CDR3 length: 13 residues. Germline V CDR1 and CDR2: SGHTA, FQGTGA. As DNA, the CDR3 is TGTGCCAGCAGCCAACAGTTATTTGATGAGCAGTTCTTC. Translation gives CASSQQLFDEQFF.

This clone came up a few times. The chain couples TRBV27 to TRBJ2-7; D gene unclear. CDR1 is MNHEY, CDR2 SMNVEV, per germline (reference sequence). The CDR3 length is 10 residues. The V and J ends lost 8 bases and 4 bases respectively, with 6 bases between them. The CDR3: CASGRYEQYF. CDR3 bases: TGTGCCAGCGGTAGGTACGAGCAGTACTTC.

The chain links TRBV28 to TRBJ2-5, with D hard to call. Looked up from germline, CDR1 is MDHEN and CDR2 is SYDVKM. This CDR3 has 14 amino acids. Trimming removed 2 bases at V and 5 bases at J, with 12 bases between. The CDR3 protein is CASSLGQVSETQYF. The CDR3 DNA sequence: TGTGCCAGCAGTTTAGGGCAGGTCAGCGAGACCCAGTACTTC.

This clone was observed a single time. The J gene is TRBJ2-1, the V gene TRBV30; weak D call: TRBD2 (6 bases). This CDR3 contains 13 residues. The germline gives CDR1 GTSNPN, CDR2 SVGIG (reference sequence). The V and J ends lost 4 bases and 3 bases respectively, with 10 bases between them. CDR3 bases: TGTGCCTGGATGGGACTTAACTACAATGAGCAGTTCTTC. Protein product: CAWMGLNYNEQFF.

The chain employs TRBV27 and TRBJ2-5, with TRBD2 identical over 12 bases. V trimming: 5 bases; J trimming: 5 bases; junction bases outside the gene matches: 6. Germline V gene lookup returns CDR1 MNHEY and CDR2 SMNVEV (reference sequence). There are 15 residues in the CDR3. CDR3 in amino acids: CASSPTSGSGETQYF. The CDR3 coding sequence is TGTGCCAGCAGTCCGACTAGCGGGAGTGGCGAGACCCAGTACTTC.

V usage is TRBV4-1 and J usage is TRBJ2-5; D gene uncertain. V dropped 6 bases and J dropped 2 bases, with 10 bases sitting between them. Germline V gives CDR1 MGHRA, CDR2 YSYEKL. The length of the CDR3 is 13 residues. DNA for the CDR3: TGCGCCAGCAGGTCGGAAAATCAAGAGACCCAGTACTTC. Its translation: CASRSENQETQYF.

V gene TRBV5-1 combines with J gene TRBJ2-7; TRBD1 aligns across 8 bases. Germline V lookup: CDR1 SGHRS, CDR2 YFSETQ. This CDR3 comprises 15 residues. The V and J ends lost 4 bases and 6 bases, in that order; junction bases with no gene match: 12. The CDR3 bases are TGCGCCAGCAGCAGGGGGCAGGGGGCGGGTCGCGAGCAGTACTTC. Translated: CASSRGQGAGREQYF. The variable domain in full, completed from reference TRBV5-1 and TRBJ2-7, reads KAGVTQTPRYLIKTRGQQVTLSCSPISGHRSVSWYQQTPGQGLQFLFEYFSETQRNKGNFPGRFSGRQFSNSRSEMNVSTLELGDSALYLCASSRGQGAGREQYFGPGTRLTVT.

This rearrangement joins TRBV2 to TRBJ1-5, with 7 positions matching TRBD1. The CDR3 is 17 amino acids. V shed 2 bases, J shed 9 bases, and the junction held 16 bases outside the gene matches. Germline values: CDR1 SNHLY, CDR2 FYNNEI. This CDR3 is CASSEKNSRQGHRPQHF. The DNA for the CDR3 is TGTGCCAGCAGTGAAAAGAATTCCAGACAGGGCCATCGGCCCCAGCATTTT.

A single count supports this clone. CDR3 in DNA: TGTGCCAGCAGCTTTCAACTAGCGGGAGGGCCTGAGCAGTTCTTC. This encodes CASSFQLAGGPEQFF. This sequence joins TRBV7-9 and TRBJ2-1; TRBD2 aligns across 13 bases. CDR3 length: 15 residues. Germline CDR1 reads SEHNR; CDR2 reads FQNEAQ (reference sequence). V gave up 3 bases and J gave up 9 bases; unmatched junction bases: 5.

J is TRBJ2-3 and V is TRBV5-1; D possibly corresponds to TRBD2 (6 bases). Germline loops: CDR1 SGHRS, CDR2 YFSETQ. Trimming left V 0 bases short and J 1 base short, with 15 bases between. This CDR3 is built from 17 residues. The CDR3 sequence: CASSLAVGGAGTDTQYF. In nucleotides, the CDR3 is TGCGCCAGCAGCTTGGCTGTGGGAGGAGCTGGCACAGATACGCAGTATTTT. The full variable domain, with the rest looked up from reference TRBV5-1 and TRBJ2-3, is KAGVTQTPRYLIKTRGQQVTLSCSPISGHRSVSWYQQTPGQGLQFLFEYFSETQRNKGNFPGRFSGRQFSNSRSEMNVSTLELGDSALYLCASSLAVGGAGTDTQYFGPGTRLTVL.